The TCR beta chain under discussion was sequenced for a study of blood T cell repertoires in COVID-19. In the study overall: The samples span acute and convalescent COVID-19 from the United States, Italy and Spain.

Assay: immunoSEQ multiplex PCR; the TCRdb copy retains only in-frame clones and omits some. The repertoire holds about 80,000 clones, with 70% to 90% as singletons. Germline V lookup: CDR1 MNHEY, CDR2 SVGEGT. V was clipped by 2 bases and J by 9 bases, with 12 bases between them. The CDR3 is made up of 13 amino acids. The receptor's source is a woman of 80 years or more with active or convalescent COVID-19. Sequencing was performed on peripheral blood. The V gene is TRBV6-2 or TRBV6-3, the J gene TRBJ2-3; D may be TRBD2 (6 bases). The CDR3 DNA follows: TGTGCCAGCAGTTACGGATTGGAGGGAACGCAGTATTTT. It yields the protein CASSYGLEGTQYF.